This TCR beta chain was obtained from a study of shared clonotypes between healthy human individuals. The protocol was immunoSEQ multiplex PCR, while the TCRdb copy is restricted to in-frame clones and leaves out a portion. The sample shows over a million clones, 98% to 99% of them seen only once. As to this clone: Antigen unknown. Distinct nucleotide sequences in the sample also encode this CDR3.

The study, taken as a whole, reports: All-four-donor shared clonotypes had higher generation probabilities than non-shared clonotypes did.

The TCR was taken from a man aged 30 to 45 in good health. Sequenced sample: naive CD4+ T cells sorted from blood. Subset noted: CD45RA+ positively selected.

This CDR3 is CASSPLDRGHEQYF. The CDR3 coding sequence is TGTGCCAGCTCACCGTTGGACAGGGGGCACGAGCAGTACTTC. The J gene is TRBJ2-7, the V gene TRBV18, with 11 bases that match TRBD1. Germline lookup yields CDR1 KGHSH and CDR2 LQKENI. J gave up 5 bases and V 3 bases, and 3 bases lay outside the gene matches. This CDR3 spans 14 amino acids.